This T cell receptor (beta chain) was identified during a study of monozygotic twins with inflammatory bowel disease. CDR3 length: 14 residues. In germline, CDR1 is SGHRS, CDR2 YFSETQ. Researchers put TCRalpha and TCRbeta cDNA through two nested PCRs lasting about 17 and 10 cycles. One entry per CDR3 protein, without DNA, is what TCRdb gives after re-calling the 5' RACE reads. The repertoire table contains about 170,000 distinct CDR3 sequences. This sequence originates from a human donor with ulcerative colitis or Crohn's disease, or a healthy co-twin of an affected twin (not recorded which). This chain connects TRBV5-1 to TRBJ1-1; TCRdb's assignment of TRBD1 cannot be checked, as there is no DNA. The sample taken for sequencing was blood. This chain's CDR3 is CASSWTGEDTEAFF.